This TCR beta chain was observed in a study of lymphopenia after photon versus proton radiotherapy. The study's findings and limits: Post-nadir TCR diversity decline inversely tracked overall survival among those who died. Proton therapy kept repertoires fairly stable, unlike photons, which gained effector/memory cells.

About this clone itself: Its antigen is still unknown.

Measured with immunoSEQ multiplex PCR; TCRdb has only the in-frame clones, and not every one. The table includes tens of thousands of clones, roughly 88% detected once. CDR1 LNHDA and CDR2 SQIVND come from the germline V gene (reference sequence). CDR3 length: 13 amino acids. V lost 5 bases and J 7 bases, leaving 11 bases between the germline ends. The chain recombines TRBV19 with TRBJ1-4; a possible D gene is TRBD1 (6 bases). The sequence was collected from a woman between 65 and 79 years old with pancreatic cancer. The input for sequencing was peripheral blood, taken from a patient treated with photon-based radiotherapy. The CDR3 is CASSGLTGEKLFF. In DNA, the CDR3 is TGTGCCAGTAGTGGACTGACAGGTGAAAAACTGTTTTTT.